The 29 T cell receptor beta chains below were found in one sample sequenced in a study of T cell responses to AZD1222 COVID-19 vaccine. Produced via immunoSEQ multiplex PCR; TCRdb's table is partial and in-frame only. There are 140,000 or so clones in the sample; around nine tenths occur only once, and around 5% lies in the top ten. The sample here was peripheral blood, taken on day 0 of AZD1222 vaccination. The source is an adult in good health.

The chain joins TRBV10-3 to TRBJ1-2; possible D gene TRBD1, 5 bases. The length of the CDR3 is 12 residues. The germline CDR1 and CDR2 sequences are ENHRY and SYGVKD. The V gene lost 8 bases and the J gene lost 3 bases, with 10 bases spanning the gap. CDR3 sequence: CAIGDEYYGYTF. CDR3 sequence (DNA): TGTGCCATCGGGGACGAATACTATGGCTACACCTTC.

CDR3 in DNA: TGTGCCAGCACTCCTACAATTCTCGACATAAACAATCAGCCCCAGCATTTT. Protein product: CASTPTILDINNQPQHF. The chain joins TRBV28 to TRBJ1-5; no reliable D call. The V gene's germline CDR1 is MDHEN and CDR2 SYDVKM. This CDR3 contains 17 residues. V lost 7 bases and J lost 3, with 22 bases in between.

The rearrangement links TRBV5-4 to TRBJ2-7; D might be TRBD1 or TRBD2, each matching 5 bases. Germline CDR1 reads SGHNT; CDR2 reads YYREEE (reference sequence). Trimming cost V 6 bases and J 0 bases, with 10 bases left between them. This CDR3 contains 13 residues. The CDR3 reads CASTKGTSYEQYF. In nucleotides, the CDR3 is TGTGCCAGCACCAAAGGGACCTCCTACGAGCAGTACTTC.

The rearrangement links TRBV15 to TRBJ2-4; no reliable D call. Between the trimmed V and J ends, which lost 5 bases and 2 bases, there was a span of 7 bases. CDR3 length equals 13 residues. In germline, CDR1 is LNHNV, CDR2 YYDKDF (reference sequence). The chain's CDR3 is CATSLGPKNIQYF. CDR3 DNA sequence: TGTGCCACCAGCTTGGGCCCCAAAAACATTCAGTACTTC. Full variable domain (rest looked up from reference TRBV15 and TRBJ2-4): DAMVIQNPRYQVTQFGKPVTLSCSQTLNHNVMYWYQQKSSQAPKLLFHYYDKDFNNEADTPDNFQSRRPNTSFCFLDIRSPGLGDTAMYLCATSLGPKNIQYFGAGTRLSVL.

The chain couples TRBV12-3 or TRBV12-4 to TRBJ2-7, with D tentatively TRBD2 (6 bases). The CDR3 runs 12 residues. The V end was cut by 7 bases, the J end by 7 bases, with 14 bases between. DNA for the CDR3: TGTGCCAGCAAAATCGCGGGGCGTGAGCAGTACTTC. Translation: CASKIAGREQYF.

J is TRBJ1-3 and V is TRBV5-6; D is uncertain. Germline V gene sequence: CDR1 SGHDT, CDR2 YYEEEE. The V gene lost 4 bases and the J gene lost 3 bases, with 8 bases spanning the gap. This CDR3 region has 13 residues. CDR3 in DNA: TGTGCCAGCAGCCCGCTTGGTGGAAACACCATATATTTT. Amino acid sequence: CASSPLGGNTIYF.

This chain joins TRBV5-1 and TRBJ2-3; 8 bases match TRBD1. CDR3 length: 20 amino acids. Germline V gene lookup returns CDR1 SGHRS and CDR2 YFSETQ. Trimming cost V 0 bases and J 0 bases; bases outside gene matches: 15. The CDR3 region has the DNA TGCGCCAGCAGCTTGGTCTCCGGCAGGGGGCCGAGAACTAGCACAGATACGCAGTATTTT. Amino acids: CASSLVSGRGPRTSTDTQYF.

The rearrangement links TRBV5-4 to TRBJ1-1; no definite D call. The V end was cut by 4 bases, the J end by 0 bases, with 4 bases between. Germline V gene data show CDR1 as SGHNT and CDR2 as YYREEE (reference sequence). The CDR3 covers 12 residues. CDR3 sequence (DNA): TGTGCCAGCAGCCCCTTGAACACTGAAGCTTTCTTT. It codes for CASSPLNTEAFF.

This chain connects TRBV5-1 to TRBJ1-1, with D unresolved. V was trimmed by 4 bases and J by 1 base, leaving 8 bases between them. The CDR3 loop spans 13 amino acids. CDR1 is SGHRS, CDR2 YFSETQ, per germline. The CDR3 DNA is TGCGCCAGCAGCCAACCGCCGAACACTGAAGCTTTCTTT. As protein: CASSQPPNTEAFF.

This chain connects TRBV5-1 to TRBJ2-3; 14 nucleotides align to TRBD2. V was clipped by 3 bases and J by 1 base; unmatched bases: 1. Looked up from germline, CDR1 is SGHRS and CDR2 is YFSETQ. This CDR3 region has 16 residues. The CDR3 DNA reads TGCGCCAGCAGCTCGGGACTAGCGGGGGGCACAGATACGCAGTATTTT. Its protein product is CASSSGLAGGTDTQYF.

The CDR3 region is CASSLAAVSYEQYF. The CDR3 DNA reads as TGTGCCAGCAGCTTAGCGGCGGTCTCCTACGAGCAGTACTTC. V and J are TRBV7-2 and TRBJ2-7; unclear D gene. Between the trimmed V and J ends, which lost 0 bases and 0 bases, there was a span of 6 bases. Germline loops: CDR1 SGHTA, CDR2 FQGNSA. The CDR3 runs 14 residues.

The chain is built from TRBV15 and TRBJ1-2; D is possibly TRBD1 (6 bases). V lost 3 bases to trimming and J lost 2 bases, with 19 bases between them. The V gene's germline CDR1 is LNHNV and CDR2 YYDKDF (reference sequence). This CDR3 is built from 17 residues. The CDR3, as DNA: TGTGCCACCAGCAGCCGTTCCCCAGGGGTGGGGAACTATGGCTACACCTTC. Its protein is CATSSRSPGVGNYGYTF.

About this clone: This same CDR3 is encoded by further DNA sequences in the sample. This chain links TRBV7-6 with TRBJ1-1; a possible D gene is TRBD1 (5 bases). The germline V gene has CDR1 SGHVS and CDR2 FNYEAQ. V lost 5 bases to trimming and J lost 1 base, with 11 bases between them. The CDR3 has 14 residues. Here the CDR3 reads CASSLGVGNTEAFF. The CDR3 bases are TGTGCCAGCAGCCTAGGGGTGGGGAACACTGAAGCTTTCTTT.

The chain employs TRBV7-8 and TRBJ1-2; possibly TRBD1 for D (5 bases). Germline V gene lookup returns CDR1 SGHVS and CDR2 FQNEAQ. There are 12 residues in the CDR3. Trimming removed 5 bases from V and 4 bases from J, with 8 bases in between. In DNA, the CDR3 is TGTGCCAGCAGCCCGCAGGGCTATGGCTACACCTTC. Translating it yields CASSPQGYGYTF.

The V and J genes are TRBV5-8 and TRBJ1-5; no clear D gene. CDR1 is SGHTS and CDR2 is YDEGEE in the germline V gene. Trimming shortened V by 2 bases and J by 6 bases, and 6 bases separated the two germline ends. The CDR3 covers 12 residues. CDR3 nucleotides: TGTGCCAGCAGCTTTCGAGGTCAGCCCCAGCATTTT. Protein sequence: CASSFRGQPQHF.

This clone has a handful of counts. V gene TRBV7-8 combines with J gene TRBJ2-7; 8 bases are shared with TRBD2. V shed 5 bases and J 3 bases; nucleotides not matched to a gene: 12. This CDR3 comprises 16 residues. Per germline, CDR1 SGHVS and CDR2 FQNEAQ. CDR3 loop: CASSGRAGAGIYEQYF. Written as DNA, the CDR3 is TGTGCCAGCAGCGGAAGAGCGGGGGCCGGGATCTACGAGCAGTACTTC.

The chain couples TRBV7-9 to TRBJ2-3; 13 nucleotides match TRBD2. Germline V CDR1 and CDR2: SEHNR, FQNEAQ (reference sequence). V shed 5 bases and J 3 bases; nucleotides not matched to a gene: 5. The CDR3 has 16 amino acids. CDR3 amino acids: CASSRLAGGPTDTQYF. The CDR3 DNA reads TGTGCCAGCAGCCGACTAGCGGGAGGCCCTACAGATACGCAGTATTTT. Combining the CDR3 with reference TRBV7-9 and TRBJ2-3 gives the whole variable domain DTGVSQNPRHKITKRGQNVTFRCDPISEHNRLYWYRQTLGQGPEFLTYFQNEAQLEKSRLLSDRFSAERPKGSFSTLEIQRTEQGDSAMYLCASSRLAGGPTDTQYFGPGTRLTVL.

This rearrangement joins TRBV13 to TRBJ1-2; D unclear. Germline CDR1 reads PRHDT; CDR2 reads FYEKMQ (reference sequence). Trimming pared 4 bases from V and 5 bases from J, leaving 11 bases between. The CDR3 spans 13 residues. The CDR3 protein is CASSSPYGYGYTF. Written as DNA, the CDR3 is TGTGCCAGCAGCTCCCCTTATGGTTATGGCTACACCTTC.

This clone has a single count. V and J are TRBV9 and TRBJ2-4; D not resolved. The CDR3 loop spans 12 amino acids. Germline V gives CDR1 SGDLS, CDR2 YYNGEE. V lost 0 bases and J 9 bases, leaving 7 bases between the germline ends. DNA of the CDR3: TGTGCCAGCAGCGTAGATTCAGGCATTCAGTACTTC. Protein product: CASSVDSGIQYF.

The V and J genes are TRBV11-2 and TRBJ2-4; possible D gene TRBD2, 6 bases. V was shortened by 5 bases and J by 0 bases, with 23 bases between the two germline ends. CDR3 length: 19 amino acids. The germline gives CDR1 SGHAT, CDR2 FQNNGV. CDR3 coding DNA: TGTGCCAGCAGCCATAGGGGAGGAGGGGACCGTCTAGCCAAAAACATTCAGTACTTC. This sequence encodes CASSHRGGGDRLAKNIQYF.

CDR3 bases: TGTGCCAGCAGTTTCTCCGATGAAAAACTGTTTTTT. It yields the protein CASSFSDEKLFF. V gene TRBV12-3 or TRBV12-4 combines with J gene TRBJ1-4, with D unclear. Trimming removed 3 bases at V and 6 bases at J, with 5 bases between. This CDR3 comprises 12 residues.

This clone was seen only once. V gene TRBV3-1 (or the pseudogene TRBV3-2) combines with J gene TRBJ2-1; D call uncertain. Per the germline V gene, CDR1 is LGHDT and CDR2 is YNNKEL (reference sequence). CDR3 length: 15 amino acids. Trimming removed 0 bases at V and 0 bases at J, with 6 bases between. The CDR3 reads CASSQELPSYNEQFF. CDR3 nucleotide sequence: TGTGCCAGCAGCCAAGAACTACCCTCCTACAATGAGCAGTTCTTC.

The chain uses TRBV18 and TRBJ1-1; 7 bases are a match to TRBD1. Germline-derived CDR1 and CDR2 are KGHSH and LQKENI. Trimming removed 3 bases from V and 10 bases from J; junction bases left unmatched: 20. CDR3 length: 17 amino acids. The CDR3, as DNA: TGTGCCAGCTCACCGGGGGTTGGAGGGGGCACTGAAGTTGGAGCTTTCTTT. This gives the protein CASSPGVGGGTEVGAFF.

The J gene is TRBJ2-7, the V gene TRBV28; 8 bases match TRBD2. CDR1 MDHEN and CDR2 SYDVKM come from the germline V gene. This CDR3 is built from 15 residues. V was clipped by 7 bases and J by 4 bases; unmatched bases: 12. CDR3 sequence (DNA): TGTGCCAGCATTGGGGGGGGACTAGAAGAATACGAGCAGTACTTC. It yields the protein CASIGGGLEEYEQYF.

This clone was recorded once. The genes are TRBV5-1 and TRBJ2-7; D remains ambiguous. CDR3 length: 14 residues. Germline V gene lookup returns CDR1 SGHRS and CDR2 YFSETQ. V lost 2 bases and J lost 3, with 12 bases in between. In DNA, the CDR3 is TGCGCCAGCAGCTTAGCCCCCTCGAGCTACGAGCAGTACTTC. This encodes CASSLAPSSYEQYF.

V usage is TRBV5-5 and J usage is TRBJ2-5, with 9 bases fitting TRBD1. The CDR3 spans 14 residues. Germline CDR1 reads SGHKS; CDR2 reads YYEKEE (reference sequence). The J segment lost 5 bases and the V segment lost 5 bases, leaving 7 bases of the junction unmatched. For the CDR3, the DNA is TGTGCCAGCAGACTGACAGGGGGAGGGGAGACCCAGTACTTC. Its protein product is CASRLTGGGETQYF.

The chain has TRBV11-1 and TRBJ2-7; no firm D call. Germline CDR1 SGHAT, CDR2 FQDESV (reference sequence). The CDR3 runs 11 residues. The ends were cut back, 8 bases at V and 3 bases at J, with 8 bases in the middle. CDR3 residues: CASGPRYEQYF. The CDR3 DNA follows: TGTGCCAGCGGACCTCGCTACGAGCAGTACTTC.

The rearrangement joins TRBV2 to TRBJ2-1, with 12 bases aligning to TRBD2. The length of the CDR3 is 15 residues. Trimming removed 6 bases from V and 12 bases from J; junction bases left unmatched: 12. Germline loops: CDR1 SNHLY, CDR2 FYNNEI. In nucleotides, the CDR3 is TGTGCCAGCAGGTCGACTAGCGGGAGTTTCCTTCGGCAGTTCTTC. Protein: CASRSTSGSFLRQFF.

CDR3 loop: CASSTSRTGGYGYTF. The CDR3 DNA follows: TGTGCCAGCAGCACCTCCCGGACAGGGGGATATGGCTACACCTTC. The chain links TRBV9 to TRBJ1-2, with 10 bases aligning to TRBD1. CDR3 size: 15 residues. V lost 4 bases and J lost 5; bases outside the gene matches: 8. The germline V gene has CDR1 SGDLS and CDR2 YYNGEE.